This entry concerns a single TCR beta chain. What it binds is unknown. These data belong to a study of cytomegalovirus exposure and HLA in healthy donors. Study context: Approximately 80 million unique TCRs from HLA-typed donors were held in an early data release.

PCR involved 60 Vbeta and 13 Jbeta primers. The protocol was immunoSEQ multiplex PCR, while the TCRdb copy is restricted to in-frame clones and leaves out a portion. The sample lists a few hundred thousand clones; roughly 80% were seen once. Study-wide points: Roughly uniform sequencing depth across donors was assumed, possibly incorrectly.

This TCR was recovered from a man in his forties in good health and CMV-seronegative. Material for sequencing was PBMCs.

In DNA form, the CDR3 reads TGTGCCAGCAGCTCTACGGGATCCAGTAATACGCAGTATTTT. Encoded protein: CASSSTGSSNTQYF. This chain uses TRBV7-3 with TRBJ2-3; tentative D call: TRBD2 (5 bases). Germline values: CDR1 SGHTA, CDR2 FQGTGA. The CDR3 is 14 amino acids. V lost 4 bases and J lost 7, with 15 bases in between.